This T cell receptor (beta chain) was obtained from a study of blood T cell repertoires in COVID-19. Study-level background: Specimens from acute and convalescent COVID-19 originated in the United States, Italy and Spain. Sample material is recorded as cDNA or gDNA derived from T cells, B-cell-depleted T cells, or PBMCs.

As processed by the authors: Reference gene primer amplification gave estimated nucleated cell counts. Clones were read by immunoSEQ multiplex PCR, and TCRdb kept only the in-frame ones, dropping some. V and J calls and clone size are those listed in that table; D and trimming were worked out from the DNA. Of under 250,000 clones detected, 70% to 90% appear once; the ten largest clones hold roughly 5.3%. Trimming took 6 bases from V and 3 from J, leaving 9 bases between them. CDR3 length: 13 amino acids. CDR1 is MNHEY and CDR2 is SVGAGI in the germline V gene. Seattle's cohort entered during active infection and was followed longitudinally.

The gene calls are TRBV6-5 and TRBJ2-1, with TRBD1 as a possible D gene (5 bases). What was sequenced was peripheral blood. The origin of this receptor is a man between 50 and 59 years old with COVID-19, enrolled during active disease. The CDR3 DNA reads TGTGCCAGCAGGGCCGACAGCTACAATGAGCAGTTCTTC. Its protein product is CASRADSYNEQFF.